Sequencing of this T cell receptor (beta chain) was carried out in a study of blood T cell repertoires in COVID-19. Profiling relied on immunoSEQ multiplex PCR, and the TCRdb table lists in-frame clones only, not all of them. Among about 200,000 clones listed, 82% were seen once. The V gene's germline CDR1 is SGHDT and CDR2 YYEEEE. The V gene end was trimmed by 0 bases and the J gene end by 7 bases; junction bases not matched to a gene: 7. This CDR3 spans 15 amino acids. The gene calls are TRBV5-6 and TRBJ2-3; 8 positions agree with TRBD2. The TCR was taken from a human donor with acute or convalescent COVID-19. The donor label of this sample is uncertain. Source material: peripheral blood. The CDR3 is CASSLVGSGTNTQYF. The CDR3 DNA reads TGTGCCAGCAGCTTGGTGGGTAGCGGGACAAATACGCAGTATTTT.